These 15 T cell receptor beta chains share one sample of origin, sequenced in a study of T cells in Graves' hyperthyroidism and ophthalmopathy. The investigators amplified TCR beta CDR3 regions from RNA transcripts. HTBI primers were employed in a first-round RT-PCR of the TCR CDR3. TCRdb reprocessed the multiplex PCR reads via MiXCR and lists one record per CDR3 protein. The table includes around 350,000 distinct CDR3 sequences, nearly 15% detected once. The sample comprised blood. Every receptor here comes from a woman in her sixties with Graves' ophthalmopathy.

Notes on this clonotype: Possible read error: a much larger clone is one base away. The V and J genes are TRBV7-2 and TRBJ2-3; D perhaps matches TRBD2 (6 bases). The V gene's germline CDR1 is SGHTA and CDR2 FQGNSA. Trimming took 5 bases from V and 8 from J, leaving 14 bases between them. This CDR3 comprises 13 residues. CDR3 sequence reads: CTSSRRGPSTQYF. Here the CDR3 DNA reads TGTACCAGCAGCAGGCGGGGCCCCTCTACGCAGTATTTT.

This clonotype showed up just a few times. The chain is built from TRBV18 and TRBJ2-7; D is tentatively TRBD1 or TRBD2 (6 bases each). The CDR3 sequence is 16 residues long. CDR1 is KGHSH and CDR2 is LQKENI in the germline V gene. The V and J ends lost 1 base and 4 bases respectively, with 17 bases between them. As DNA, the CDR3 is TGTGCCAGCTCACCACGAGGCGGGACACTTCTGTACGAGCAGTACTTC. Its protein is CASSPRGGTLLYEQYF.

This clonotype occurred many times. CDR3 DNA sequence: TGTGCCAGTACCACCGGGACAGGGGTCAGGGGTGAGCAGTTCTTC. Protein sequence: CASTTGTGVRGEQFF. The rearrangement links TRBV19 to TRBJ2-1; TRBD1 aligns across 10 bases. Germline V CDR1 and CDR2: LNHDA, SQIVND (reference sequence). Germline trimming cut 7 bases from V and 9 bases from J; bases unmatched to any gene: 12. This CDR3 region has 15 residues.

This clonotype was detected ten times or more. The CDR3 sequence: CASSFSSGVQFF. The CDR3 coding sequence is TGTGCCAGCAGCTTCTCTTCGGGGGTGCAGTTCTTC. J is TRBJ2-1 and V is TRBV7-3, with D possibly TRBD2 on 6 matching bases. With 3 bases removed from V and 12 bases from J, the gap between germline ends came to 12 bases. Looked up from germline, CDR1 is SGHTA and CDR2 is FQGTGA. The CDR3 is 12 amino acids.

This clonotype has a count of ten or more. The chain joins TRBV18 to TRBJ2-7, with D possibly called TRBD1 or TRBD2 (6 bases each). Germline CDR1 KGHSH, CDR2 LQKENI. CDR3 size: 16 residues. Deletions cut 2 bases from V and 4 bases from J, with 18 bases between. DNA of the CDR3: TGTGCCAGCTCACCATCACGCATAGGGGGGTCATACGAGCAGTACTTC. This gives the protein CASSPSRIGGSYEQYF.

This clonotype has a count of ten or more. The chain combines TRBV28 with TRBJ1-3; D is uncertain. Deletions cut 1 base from V and 0 bases from J, with 10 bases between. The CDR3 loop spans 16 amino acids. Germline lookup yields CDR1 MDHEN and CDR2 SYDVKM. The CDR3 DNA reads TGTGCCAGCAGTTTATTTGCGTCTCTCTCTGGAAACACCATATATTTT. Translating gives CASSLFASLSGNTIYF.

The CDR3 bases are TGTGCCAGCAGCCCAGGGACCGATGGAAATGAAAAACTGTTTTTT. Protein product: CASSPGTDGNEKLFF. The chain is built from TRBV2 and TRBJ1-4; D may be TRBD1 (5 bases). The germline V and J ends were trimmed by 6 bases and 5 bases, with 16 bases remaining between them. Germline V gene lookup returns CDR1 SNHLY and CDR2 FYNNEI. The CDR3 totals 15 residues.

This clonotype was observed once. V and J are TRBV5-4 and TRBJ2-1, with 7 positions matching TRBD2. The junction had 11 bases not matched to a gene; V was cut back by 4 bases and J by 4 bases. Germline CDR1 SGHNT, CDR2 YYREEE (reference sequence). The CDR3 totals 16 residues. The CDR3 region is CASSPLSGMQYNEQFF. The CDR3 nucleotides read TGTGCCAGCAGCCCGCTAAGCGGGATGCAATACAATGAGCAGTTCTTC.

The CDR3 region is CASKLAGEGGTDTQYF. The CDR3 DNA follows: TGCGCCAGCAAACTAGCGGGAGAGGGGGGGACAGATACGCAGTATTTT. The chain carries TRBV10-1 and TRBJ2-3; 11 nucleotides line up with TRBD2. CDR1 and CDR2 from the germline V gene are WNHNN and SYGVQD (reference sequence). CDR3 length equals 16 residues. The V and J ends lost 7 bases and 3 bases, in that order; junction bases with no gene match: 9.

As to this clonotype: Germline is not matched at one junction end, which may reflect a read error. V is TRBV15 and J is TRBJ1-1; the D gene is possibly TRBD1 (5 bases). This CDR3 region has 15 residues. Germline values: CDR1 LNHNV, CDR2 YYDKDF (reference sequence). The CDR3 nucleotides read TGTGCCACCAGCAGAGATTTTCAGCAGGACACTGAAGCTCTCTTT. Translated: CATSRDFQQDTEALF.

This clonotype was observed a few times. The rearrangement links TRBV12-3 or TRBV12-4 to TRBJ2-1; tentatively, D is TRBD1 (6 bases). The CDR3 covers 17 residues. Trimming cost V 3 bases and J 6 bases, with 21 bases left between them. CDR3 nucleotides: TGTGCCAGCAGTTTCCCTCCCGGACAGCGGAATCGCAATGAGCAGTTCTTC. It yields the protein CASSFPPGQRNRNEQFF.

This clonotype was seen more than once but under ten times. The chain couples TRBV6-1 to TRBJ2-3, with D possibly matching TRBD1 (6 bases). The CDR3 has 15 amino acids. V was clipped by 5 bases and J by 0 bases, with 12 bases between them. The germline CDR1 and CDR2 sequences are MNHNS and SASEGT. CDR3 sequence reads: CASSPPGQSTDTQYF. In nucleotides, the CDR3 is TGTGCCAGCAGTCCTCCGGGACAAAGCACAGATACGCAGTATTTT.

This clonotype was observed a few times. The chain couples TRBV20-1 to TRBJ1-3, with D possibly TRBD1 on 5 matching bases. Germline V gene lookup returns CDR1 DFQATT and CDR2 SNEGSKA (reference sequence). This CDR3 is built from 14 residues. DNA of the CDR3: TGCAGCGTAGGCGGGGGGGGCTCTGGAAACACCATATATTTT. Its translation: CSVGGGGSGNTIYF.

This clonotype was picked up many times. The chain employs TRBV5-1 and TRBJ2-1; D ambiguous. The CDR3 extends over 15 amino acids. Deletions cut 0 bases from V and 8 bases from J, with 15 bases between. Looked up from germline, CDR1 is SGHRS and CDR2 is YFSETQ. The CDR3 DNA reads as TGCGCCAGCAGCTTGGGAGCGCCCTCCGTCGATGAGCAGTTCTTC. It encodes CASSLGAPSVDEQFF.

This clonotype came up many times. V gene TRBV5-1 combines with J gene TRBJ1-5; 7 positions match TRBD1. Trimming took 4 bases from V and 5 from J; bases not matched to a gene: 9. The CDR3 has 15 amino acids. CDR1 is SGHRS and CDR2 is YFSETQ in the germline V gene. This CDR3 is CASSRTGARDQPQHF. The CDR3 bases are TGCGCCAGCAGCCGAACAGGGGCCAGAGATCAGCCCCAGCATTTT.